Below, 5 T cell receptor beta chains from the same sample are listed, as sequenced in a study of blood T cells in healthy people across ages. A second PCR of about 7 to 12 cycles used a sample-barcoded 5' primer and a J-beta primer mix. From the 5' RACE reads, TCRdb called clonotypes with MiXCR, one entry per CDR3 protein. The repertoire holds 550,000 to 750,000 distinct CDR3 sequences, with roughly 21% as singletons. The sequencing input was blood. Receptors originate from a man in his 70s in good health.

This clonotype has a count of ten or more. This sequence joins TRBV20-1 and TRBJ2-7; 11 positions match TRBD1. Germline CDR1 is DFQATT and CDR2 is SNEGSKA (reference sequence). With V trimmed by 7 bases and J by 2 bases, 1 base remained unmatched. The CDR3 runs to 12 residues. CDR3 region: CSGGQGAYEQYF. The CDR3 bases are TGCAGTGGGGGACAGGGGGCCTACGAGCAGTACTTC.

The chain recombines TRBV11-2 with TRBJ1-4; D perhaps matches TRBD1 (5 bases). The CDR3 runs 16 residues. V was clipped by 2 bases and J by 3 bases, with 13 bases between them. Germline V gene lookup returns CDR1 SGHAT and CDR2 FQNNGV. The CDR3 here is CASSLNRQPANEKLFF. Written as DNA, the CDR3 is TGTGCCAGCAGCTTAAACCGACAGCCAGCTAATGAAAAACTGTTTTTT.

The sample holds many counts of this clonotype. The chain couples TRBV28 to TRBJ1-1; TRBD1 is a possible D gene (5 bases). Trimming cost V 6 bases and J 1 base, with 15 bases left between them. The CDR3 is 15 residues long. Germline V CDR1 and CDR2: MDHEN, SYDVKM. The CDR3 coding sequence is TGTGCCAGCAGCCCTAGGTTCGGGGGGAACACTGAAGCTTTCTTT. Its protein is CASSPRFGGNTEAFF.

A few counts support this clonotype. CDR3: CASSLVPGNTEAFF. CDR3 in DNA: TGTGCCAGCAGTTTAGTCCCAGGGAACACTGAAGCTTTCTTT. The chain uses TRBV12-3 or TRBV12-4 and TRBJ1-1, with D unresolved. Trimming removed 1 base at V and 1 base at J, with 7 bases between. CDR3 length: 14 amino acids.

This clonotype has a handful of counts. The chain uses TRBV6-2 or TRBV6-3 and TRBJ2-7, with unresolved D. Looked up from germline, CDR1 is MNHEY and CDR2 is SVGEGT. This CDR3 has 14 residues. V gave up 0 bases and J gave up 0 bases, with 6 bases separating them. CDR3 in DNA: TGTGCCAGCAGTTACTCTTCGGCCTCCTACGAGCAGTACTTC. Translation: CASSYSSASYEQYF.